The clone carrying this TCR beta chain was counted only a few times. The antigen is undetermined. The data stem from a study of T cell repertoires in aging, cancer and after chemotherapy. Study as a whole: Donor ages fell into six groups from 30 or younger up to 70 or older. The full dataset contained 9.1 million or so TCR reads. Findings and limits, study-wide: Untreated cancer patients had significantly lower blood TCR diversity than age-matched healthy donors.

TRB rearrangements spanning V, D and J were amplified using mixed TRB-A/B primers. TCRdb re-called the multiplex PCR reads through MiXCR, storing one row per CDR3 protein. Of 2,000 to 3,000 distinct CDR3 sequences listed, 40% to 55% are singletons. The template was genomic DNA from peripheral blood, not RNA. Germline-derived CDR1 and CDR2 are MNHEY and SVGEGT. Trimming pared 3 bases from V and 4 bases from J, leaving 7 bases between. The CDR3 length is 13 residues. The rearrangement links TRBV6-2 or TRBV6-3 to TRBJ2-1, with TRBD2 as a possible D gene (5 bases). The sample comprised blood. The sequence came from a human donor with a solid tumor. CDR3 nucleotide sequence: TGTGCCAGCAGTTATCTAGCATACAATGAGCAGTTCTTC. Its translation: CASSYLAYNEQFF.